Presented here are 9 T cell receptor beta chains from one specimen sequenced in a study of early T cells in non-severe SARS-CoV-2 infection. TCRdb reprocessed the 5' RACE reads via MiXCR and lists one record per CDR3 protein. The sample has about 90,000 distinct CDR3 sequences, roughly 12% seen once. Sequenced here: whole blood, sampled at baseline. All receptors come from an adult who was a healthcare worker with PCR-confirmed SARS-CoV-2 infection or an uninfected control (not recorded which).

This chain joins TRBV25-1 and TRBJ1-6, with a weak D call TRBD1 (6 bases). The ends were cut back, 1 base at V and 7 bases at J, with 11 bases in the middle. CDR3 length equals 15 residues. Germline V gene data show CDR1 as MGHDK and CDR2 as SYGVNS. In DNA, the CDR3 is TGTGCCAGCAGTGAATGGGGGCCCGGCAATTCACCCCTCCACTTT. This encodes CASSEWGPGNSPLHF.

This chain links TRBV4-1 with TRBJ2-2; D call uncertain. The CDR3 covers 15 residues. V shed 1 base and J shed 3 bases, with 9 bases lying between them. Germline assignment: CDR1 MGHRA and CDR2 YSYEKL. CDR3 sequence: CASSQGVGYTGELFF. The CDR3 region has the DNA TGCGCCAGCAGCCAAGGTGTGGGGTACACCGGGGAGCTGTTTTTT.

CDR3 protein: CASNSLTSGRYEQYF. The CDR3 nucleotides are TGTGCCAGCAATAGCCTGACTAGCGGGAGATACGAGCAGTACTTC. The V gene is TRBV6-6, the J gene TRBJ2-7, with 12 bases that match TRBD2. Germline CDR1 and CDR2: MNHNY and SVGAGI (reference sequence). The CDR3 runs to 15 residues. V trimming: 7 bases; J trimming: 4 bases; junction bases outside the gene matches: 8.

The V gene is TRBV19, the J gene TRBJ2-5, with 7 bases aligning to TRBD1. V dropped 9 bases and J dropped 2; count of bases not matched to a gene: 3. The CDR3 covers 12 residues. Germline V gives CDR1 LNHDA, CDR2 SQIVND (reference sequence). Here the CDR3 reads CASEDRQETQYF. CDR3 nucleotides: TGTGCCAGCGAGGACAGGCAAGAGACCCAGTACTTC.

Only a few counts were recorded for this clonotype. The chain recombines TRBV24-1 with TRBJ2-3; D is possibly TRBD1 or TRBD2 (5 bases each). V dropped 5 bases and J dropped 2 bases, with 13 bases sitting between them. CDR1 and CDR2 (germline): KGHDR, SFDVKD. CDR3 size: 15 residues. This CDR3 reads CATSGGRGPTDTQYF. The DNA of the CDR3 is TGTGCCACCAGTGGGGGACGCGGACCCACAGATACGCAGTATTTT.

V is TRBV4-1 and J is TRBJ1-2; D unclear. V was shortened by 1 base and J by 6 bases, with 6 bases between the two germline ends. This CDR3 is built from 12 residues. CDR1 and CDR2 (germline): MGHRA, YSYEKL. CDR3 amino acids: CASSQGADGYTF. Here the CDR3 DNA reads TGCGCCAGCAGCCAAGGTGCAGATGGCTACACCTTC.

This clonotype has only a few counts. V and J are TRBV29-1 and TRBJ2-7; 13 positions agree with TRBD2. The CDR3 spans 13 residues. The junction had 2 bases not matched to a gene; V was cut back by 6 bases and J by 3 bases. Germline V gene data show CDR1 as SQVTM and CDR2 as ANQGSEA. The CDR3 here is CSVRTSGSYEQYF. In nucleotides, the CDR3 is TGCAGCGTACGGACTAGCGGGAGCTACGAGCAGTACTTC.

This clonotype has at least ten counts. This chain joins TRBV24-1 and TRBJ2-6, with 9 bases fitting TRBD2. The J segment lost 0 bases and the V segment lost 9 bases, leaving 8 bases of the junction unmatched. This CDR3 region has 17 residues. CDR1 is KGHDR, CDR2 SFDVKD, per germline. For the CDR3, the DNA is TGTGCCACCGGGCCGGGACTAGCATCCTCTGGGGCCAACGTCCTGACTTTC. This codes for CATGPGLASSGANVLTF.

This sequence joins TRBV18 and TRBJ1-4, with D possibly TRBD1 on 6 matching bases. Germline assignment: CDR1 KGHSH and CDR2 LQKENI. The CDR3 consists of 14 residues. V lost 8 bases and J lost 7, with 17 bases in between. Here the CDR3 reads CASQPTGRTEKLFF. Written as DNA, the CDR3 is TGTGCCAGCCAACCAACAGGGAGGACTGAAAAACTGTTTTTT.